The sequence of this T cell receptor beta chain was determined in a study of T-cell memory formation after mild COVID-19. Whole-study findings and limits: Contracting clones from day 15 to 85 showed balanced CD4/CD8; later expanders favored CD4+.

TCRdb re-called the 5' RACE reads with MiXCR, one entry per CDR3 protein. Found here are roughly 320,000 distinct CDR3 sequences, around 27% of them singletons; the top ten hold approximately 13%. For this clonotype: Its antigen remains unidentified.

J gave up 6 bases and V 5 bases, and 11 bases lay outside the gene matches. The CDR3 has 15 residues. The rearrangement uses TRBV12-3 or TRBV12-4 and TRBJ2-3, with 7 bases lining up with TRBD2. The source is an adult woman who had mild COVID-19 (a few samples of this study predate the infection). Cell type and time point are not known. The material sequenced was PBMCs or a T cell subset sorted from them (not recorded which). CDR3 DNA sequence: TGTGCCAGCAGTCGTACTAGCGTTATCGGGGATACGCAGTATTTT. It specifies CASSRTSVIGDTQYF.